This TCR beta chain was captured by sequencing in a study of T cell repertoires in cytomegalovirus infection. Turning to the study itself: Shared public TCR beta signatures pointed to both CMV infection and a matching HLA type. Overall study results and limits: Cumulative public TCR beta family frequency identified carriers of CMV plus the relevant HLA.

With regard to this clonotype: Its antigen is undetermined.

V gave up 0 bases and J gave up 5 bases, with 9 bases separating them. This CDR3 is built from 13 residues. Germline V gene sequence: CDR1 SGHDT, CDR2 YYEEEE. TCRdb processed the reads anew with MiXCR; each CDR3 protein has one entry. The table records almost 550,000 distinct CDR3 sequences, about 15% of them present only once. This sequence was found in a human donor in good health (CMV status not recorded). Some clones in this sample may be carry-over from other donors' samples. Sequenced material: CD8+ T cells from PBMCs. This chain joins TRBV5-6 and TRBJ2-7; no definite D call. As DNA, the CDR3 is TGTGCCAGCAGCTTGGGGGCTGCTAACGAGCAGTACTTC. Translating it yields CASSLGAANEQYF.